These T cell receptor beta chains were read from a single sample in a study of early stage breast cancer tumors. Libraries were prepared by immunoSEQ multiplex PCR; TCRdb keeps only in-frame clonotypes and omits some of them. The table includes around 25,000 clones, approximately 67% detected once. Sequenced material: breast tumor tissue. The receptors here all came from a person aged 55-75 years with breast cancer. Each CDR3 is given with its conserved first and last residue.

j_call	v_call	cdr3_aa
TRBJ2-4	TRBV15	CATRSLVEDAKNIQYF
TRBJ1-1	TRBV14	CASSLRTGGNTEAFF
TRBJ2-5	TRBV4-1	CASSQGGLAGGGTQYF
TRBJ1-2	TRBV6-5	CASSLTGQVFYGYTF
TRBJ1-2	TRBV7-2	CASSPDRGRANYGYTF
TRBJ2-1	TRBV30	CAWSVGQGVAQFF
TRBJ2-5	TRBV19	CASSLVLRLTGVDQETQYF
TRBJ2-7	TRBV4-1	CASSQGNLLAGSSYEQYF
TRBJ2-4	TRBV27	CASSPGQGSPEYF
TRBJ2-1	TRBV7-9	CASSYLGGPQQFF
TRBJ2-1	TRBV7-2	CASSSPREQFF
TRBJ1-1	TRBV10-1	CASSAGLPSEAFF
TRBJ1-1	TRBV10-3	CAIMQGNTEAFF
TRBJ1-2	TRBV5-4	CASSLGAPANYGYTF
TRBJ2-7	TRBV6-1	CASSEGVGAATYEQYF
TRBJ2-3	TRBV7-9	CASSTHIPGQGSQDTQYF
TRBJ2-7	TRBV7-8	CASSPPGPMEQYF